The entry below describes one TCR beta chain. Its cognate antigen is unknown. CDR3 length equals 12 residues. Germline V gives CDR1 MDHEN, CDR2 SYDVKM. The V and J ends lost 5 bases and 7 bases respectively, with 8 bases between them. The record originates from a study of shared clonotypes between healthy human individuals. Study details: Used for every donor were three CD4 naive, three CD4 memory, two CD8 naive and one CD8 memory plate. The study, taken as a whole, reports: Researchers found naive subsets generally carried larger estimated richness than memory subsets. A small donor pool kept down the genetic and exposure-history diversity that was represented. Clonotype sharing among donors, it was expected, would be affected by sequencing depth.

TCRdb keeps only in-frame clones here, not all; method: immunoSEQ multiplex PCR. The repertoire holds around 510,000 clones, with approximately 94% as singletons. This receptor was taken from a woman aged 25 to 39 in good health. This chain joins TRBV28 and TRBJ2-2; D gene uncertain. Sequences were obtained from naive CD4+ T cells sorted from blood. Subset reported: CD45RA+ positively selected. This CDR3 is CASSPGLGELFF. CDR3 DNA: TGTGCCAGCAGTCCGGGTCTCGGGGAGCTGTTTTTT.